This T cell receptor beta chain was found in a study of blood T cell repertoires in COVID-19. On the study more broadly: COVID-19 samples, acute and convalescent, were from the United States, Italy and Spain. The cDNA or gDNA used as material had been derived from T cells, B-cell-depleted T cells, or PBMCs.

This CDR3 spans 14 amino acids. Germline loops: CDR1 MNHEY, CDR2 SVGEGT. Trimming removed 2 bases from V and 2 bases from J, with 7 bases in between. Authors' processing steps: Amplification of reference gene primers provided the estimated nucleated cell counts. Some clones are missing from TCRdb's copy, which holds only in-frame ones; the method was immunoSEQ multiplex PCR. The DNA was the basis for D and trimming; V, J and clone size are from that table. The table shows roughly 250,000 clones, with around four fifths occurring only once. This chain uses TRBV6-2 or TRBV6-3 with TRBJ1-3, with D unclear. The sequence was obtained from a woman aged 40 to 49 with active or convalescent COVID-19. What was sequenced was peripheral blood. The DNA of the CDR3 is TGTGCCAGCAGTTACGGGGAGGCTGGAAACACCATATATTTT. It is translated as CASSYGEAGNTIYF.